The entry that follows covers one TCR beta chain sequence. As yet, its antigen is unknown. Germline and junction disagree at one end, which may indicate a read error. The data were obtained in a study of OX40 agonist ivuxolimab in advanced cancers. For the study at large: Three patients had partial responses: one hepatocellular carcinoma, two cutaneous melanoma.

CDR1 and CDR2 (germline): SSHAT, FNYEAQ (reference sequence). CDR3 size: 14 residues. Findings and limits, study-wide: CD4+ T cells averaged fewer expanded clones than CD8+ T cells.

Data came from immunoSEQ multiplex PCR; TCRdb stores just in-frame clones and leaves some out. Found here are 45,000 to 60,000 clones, approximately 91% of them singletons; the top ten hold roughly 13%. The starting material was CD4+ or CD8+ T cells sorted from blood, obtained in a trial of the OX40 agonist ivuxolimab. The chain joins TRBV7-7 to TRBJ2-5; 7 positions match TRBD2. This clonotype was obtained from an adult with an advanced solid tumor such as melanoma, head and neck, liver or kidney cancer. The CDR3 DNA reads TGTGCTAGCAGCCGGACTAGTCGCCAAGAGACCCAGTACTTC. Protein sequence: CASSRTSRQETQYF.